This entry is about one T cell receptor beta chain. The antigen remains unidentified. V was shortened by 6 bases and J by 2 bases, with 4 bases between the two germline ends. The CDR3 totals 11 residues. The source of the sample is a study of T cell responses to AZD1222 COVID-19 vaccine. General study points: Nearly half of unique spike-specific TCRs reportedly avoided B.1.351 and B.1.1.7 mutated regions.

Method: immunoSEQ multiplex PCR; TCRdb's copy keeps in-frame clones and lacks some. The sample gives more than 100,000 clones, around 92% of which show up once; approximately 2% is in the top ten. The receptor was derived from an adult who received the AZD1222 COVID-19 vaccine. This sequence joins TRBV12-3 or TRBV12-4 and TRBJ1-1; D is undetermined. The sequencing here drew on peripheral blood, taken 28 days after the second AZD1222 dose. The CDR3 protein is CASRYNTEAFF. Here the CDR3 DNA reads TGTGCCAGCAGGTACAACACTGAAGCTTTCTTT.